This TCR beta chain emerged from a study of CD8 T cells in Susac syndrome. The patients serving as multiple sclerosis controls were treatment-naive. They had stable or active relapsing-remitting disease and fulfilled revised McDonald criteria. TEMRA cells were enriched by FACS, and CD4+ and CD8+ T cells were negatively isolated. To note about this clonotype: Its cognate antigen is unknown.

An amount of RNA that ranged from roughly 0.45 to 1 ug was reverse transcribed with random hexamers. Amplification of the TCR beta CDR3 was carried out by immunoSEQ multiplex PCR, which spanned a total of 54 Vbeta and 13 Jbeta segments. In TCRdb, the immunoSEQ multiplex PCR reads were re-called with MiXCR into one record per CDR3 protein. Of approximately 280,000 distinct CDR3 sequences listed, about 88% are singletons. Trimming cost V 6 bases and J 6 bases; bases outside gene matches: 13. This CDR3 is 14 amino acids long. The germline V gene encodes CDR1 DFQATT and CDR2 SNEGSKA (reference sequence). Study-wide findings and caveats: In its TCR sequencing and HLA analysis, the study acknowledged that the number of individuals was relatively small.

Sequencing was carried out using CD8+ T cells from PBMCs. This TCR came from a human donor with multiple sclerosis. J is TRBJ2-7 and V is TRBV20-1; 8 nucleotides match TRBD1. CDR3 residues: CSARQGRRRGEQYF. For the CDR3, the DNA is TGCAGTGCGCGACAGGGGAGACGGCGGGGCGAGCAGTACTTC.